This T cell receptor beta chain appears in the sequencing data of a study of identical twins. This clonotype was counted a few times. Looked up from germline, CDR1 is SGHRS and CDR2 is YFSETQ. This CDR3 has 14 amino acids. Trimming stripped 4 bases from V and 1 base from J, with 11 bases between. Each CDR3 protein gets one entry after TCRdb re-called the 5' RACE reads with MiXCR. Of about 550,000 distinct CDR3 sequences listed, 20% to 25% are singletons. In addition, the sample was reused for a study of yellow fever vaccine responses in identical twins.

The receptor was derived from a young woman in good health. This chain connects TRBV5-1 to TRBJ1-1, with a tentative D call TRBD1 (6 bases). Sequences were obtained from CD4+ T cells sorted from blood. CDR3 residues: CASSGGQRNTEAFF. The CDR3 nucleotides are TGCGCCAGCAGCGGGGGACAACGGAACACTGAAGCTTTCTTT.